These 14 T cell receptor beta chains originate from one sample sequenced in a study of CD8 T cells in ankylosing spondylitis. MiXCR, run by TCRdb on the 5' RACE reads, gives a single entry per CDR3 protein. The table includes under 55,000 distinct CDR3 sequences, 6.5% to 9% detected once. Sequenced material: blood, either unsorted or a sorted T cell fraction (not recorded which). These receptors originate from a female donor with ankylosing spondylitis or in good health (not recorded which).

V gene TRBV5-1 combines with J gene TRBJ2-1, with 12 bases that match TRBD2. V lost 4 bases, J lost 9 bases, and 8 bases stayed unmatched. Germline lookup yields CDR1 SGHRS and CDR2 YFSETQ. This CDR3 comprises 15 residues. CDR3 loop: CASSLLAGGNGEQFF. The CDR3 nucleotides read TGCGCCAGCAGCCTACTAGCGGGGGGTAACGGTGAGCAGTTCTTC.

Many counts were recorded for this clonotype. The rearrangement joins TRBV20-1 to TRBJ1-5, with D unclear. Germline CDR1 and CDR2: DFQATT and SNEGSKA (reference sequence). Between the trimmed V and J ends, which lost 0 bases and 2 bases, there was a span of 11 bases. The CDR3 is made up of 15 amino acids. The CDR3 DNA is TGCAGTGCTAGAGATAGACGGTTCGGCAATCAGCCCCAGCATTTT. Its protein product is CSARDRRFGNQPQHF.

This clonotype was seen at least ten times. This chain links TRBV28 with TRBJ1-5; no definite D call. Germline V gives CDR1 MDHEN, CDR2 SYDVKM. CDR3 length equals 11 residues. V lost 6 bases, J lost 3 bases, and 3 bases lay in between. The CDR3 DNA reads TGTGCCAGCAGCGACAATCAGCCCCAGCATTTT. Its protein is CASSDNQPQHF. The variable domain in full, completed from reference TRBV28 and TRBJ1-5, reads DVKVTQSSRYLVKRTGEKVFLECVQDMDHENMFWYRQDPGLGLRLIYFSYDVKMKEKGDIPEGYSVSREKKERFSLILESASTNQTSMYLCASSDNQPQHFGDGTRLSIL.

Ten or more counts support this clonotype. The V and J genes are TRBV27 and TRBJ2-2; D possibly corresponds to TRBD1 (5 bases). The CDR3 contains 13 residues. V dropped 3 bases and J dropped 7 bases, with 9 bases sitting between them. Germline V lookup: CDR1 MNHEY, CDR2 SMNVEV (reference sequence). Here the CDR3 DNA reads TGTGCCAGCAGTTTGGCAGGGCGCGGGGAGCTGTTTTTT. Its translation is CASSLAGRGELFF.

This clonotype occurred a few times. The chain employs TRBV7-9 and TRBJ1-3; a possible D gene is TRBD1 (6 bases). CDR3 length: 17 residues. With 1 base removed from V and 5 bases from J, the gap between germline ends came to 18 bases. Germline CDR1 and CDR2: SEHNR and FQNEAQ (reference sequence). The CDR3 bases are TGTGCCAGCAGCTTAGACCAACTTACAGGGTACAGAAACACCATATATTTT. Protein product: CASSLDQLTGYRNTIYF. The variable domain in full, completed from reference TRBV7-9 and TRBJ1-3, reads DTGVSQNPRHKITKRGQNVTFRCDPISEHNRLYWYRQTLGQGPEFLTYFQNEAQLEKSRLLSDRFSAERPKGSFSTLEIQRTEQGDSAMYLCASSLDQLTGYRNTIYFGEGSWLTVV.

This clonotype was recorded many times. The chain has TRBV6-6 and TRBJ1-2; D is perhaps TRBD1 (5 bases). Germline assignment: CDR1 MNHNY and CDR2 SVGAGI (reference sequence). The CDR3 extends over 13 amino acids. The CDR3 here is CALWGVIPPGYTF. The CDR3 coding sequence is TGTGCGCTTTGGGGGGTGATCCCTCCCGGCTACACCTTC.

This clonotype appeared many times. J is TRBJ1-1 and V is TRBV29-1; D is possibly TRBD1 (5 bases). V dropped 4 bases and J dropped 0 bases, with 12 bases sitting between them. This CDR3 comprises 14 residues. The germline V gene has CDR1 SQVTM and CDR2 ANQGSEA. The CDR3 coding sequence is TGCAGCGTTGCGGATTGGGGGATGAACACTGAAGCTTTCTTT. It is translated as CSVADWGMNTEAFF.

Ten or more counts support this clonotype. The chain joins TRBV20-1 to TRBJ1-1, with D maybe TRBD1 (5 bases). This CDR3 is built from 12 residues. Trimming stripped 0 bases from V and 4 bases from J, with 6 bases between. Per the germline V gene, CDR1 is DFQATT and CDR2 is SNEGSKA (reference sequence). CDR3 amino acids: CSAREGVTEAFF. CDR3 sequence (DNA): TGCAGTGCTAGAGAGGGGGTCACTGAAGCTTTCTTT.

This chain uses TRBV20-1 with TRBJ1-2; no definite D call. The CDR3 spans 14 residues. Germline V gene lookup returns CDR1 DFQATT and CDR2 SNEGSKA (reference sequence). The ends were cut back, 6 bases at V and 5 bases at J, with 19 bases in the middle. CDR3 in DNA: TGCAGTGCCCCCTATGGGGTAGGGAATTATGGCTACACCTTC. Protein product: CSAPYGVGNYGYTF.

This clonotype was recorded many times. The chain joins TRBV2 to TRBJ2-3, with D perhaps TRBD1 or TRBD2 (6 bases each). Deletions cut 1 base from V and 1 base from J, with 15 bases between. The CDR3 totals 17 residues. CDR1 is SNHLY and CDR2 is FYNNEI in the germline V gene. The CDR3 loop reads CASSEEGGVLGTDTQYF. CDR3 sequence (DNA): TGTGCCAGCAGTGAAGAGGGGGGTGTGCTGGGCACAGATACGCAGTATTTT.

This clonotype was counted at least ten times. The CDR3 nucleotides read TGCAGTGCTAGAGCGACTAGCGTGGCCGGGGAGCTGTTTTTT. Translated, it gives CSARATSVAGELFF. The rearrangement joins TRBV20-1 to TRBJ2-2; 8 bases match TRBD2. The CDR3 sequence is 14 residues long. Germline V gene data show CDR1 as DFQATT and CDR2 as SNEGSKA (reference sequence). V lost 1 base to trimming and J lost 6 bases; unmatched junction nucleotides: 4.

V and J are TRBV7-6 and TRBJ2-5; 10 nucleotides align to TRBD1. CDR1 and CDR2 from the germline V gene are SGHVS and FNYEAQ. The trim removed 5 bases at V and 0 bases at J, leaving 12 bases unmatched. This CDR3 has 18 amino acids. For the CDR3, the DNA is TGTGCCAGCAGCCTACCAGGACAGGGGGTTTCTTACCAAGAGACCCAGTACTTC. Translating it yields CASSLPGQGVSYQETQYF. The whole variable domain, filled in from reference TRBV7-6 and TRBJ2-5, reads GAGVSQSPRYKVTKRGQDVALRCDPISGHVSLYWYRQALGQGPEFLTYFNYEAQQDKSGLPNDRFSAERPEGSISTLTIQRTEQRDSAMYRCASSLPGQGVSYQETQYFGPGTRLLVL.

This clonotype was detected many times. This chain joins TRBV12-5 and TRBJ2-4, with D perhaps matching TRBD1 (7 bases). V shed 5 bases and J shed 7 bases, with 21 bases lying between them. Germline V lookup: CDR1 LGHNT, CDR2 FRNRAP. The length of the CDR3 is 16 residues. The CDR3 DNA sequence: TGTGCTAGTGGTCCAAACCCGACAGGGAGGATCAACATTCAGTACTTC. Translating it yields CASGPNPTGRINIQYF.

Many counts were recorded for this clonotype. The chain joins TRBV28 to TRBJ2-2; D unclear. Germline CDR1 reads MDHEN; CDR2 reads SYDVKM. Trimming left V 3 bases short and J 6 bases short, with 8 bases between. The CDR3 is 13 amino acids. The CDR3 coding sequence is TGTGCCAGCAGTTTTGGAGAAGCCGGGGAGCTGTTTTTT. This encodes CASSFGEAGELFF.